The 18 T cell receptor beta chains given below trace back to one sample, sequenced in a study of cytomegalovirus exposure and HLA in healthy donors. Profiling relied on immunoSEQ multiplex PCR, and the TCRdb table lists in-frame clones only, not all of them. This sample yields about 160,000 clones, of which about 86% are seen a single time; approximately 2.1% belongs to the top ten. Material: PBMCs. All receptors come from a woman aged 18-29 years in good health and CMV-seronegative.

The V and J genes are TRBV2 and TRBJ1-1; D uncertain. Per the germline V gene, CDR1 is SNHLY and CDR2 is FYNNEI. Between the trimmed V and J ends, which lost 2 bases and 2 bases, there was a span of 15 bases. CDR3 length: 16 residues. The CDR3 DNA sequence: TGTGCCAGCAGTGAAAACTGGGCAGGTTTTAACACTGAAGCTTTCTTT. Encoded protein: CASSENWAGFNTEAFF.

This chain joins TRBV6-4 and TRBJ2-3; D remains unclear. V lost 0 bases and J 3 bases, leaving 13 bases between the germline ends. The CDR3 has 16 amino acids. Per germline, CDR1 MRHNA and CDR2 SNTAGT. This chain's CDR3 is CASSDSASGGTDTQYF. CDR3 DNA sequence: TGTGCCAGCAGTGACTCGGCTAGTGGCGGAACAGATACGCAGTATTTT.

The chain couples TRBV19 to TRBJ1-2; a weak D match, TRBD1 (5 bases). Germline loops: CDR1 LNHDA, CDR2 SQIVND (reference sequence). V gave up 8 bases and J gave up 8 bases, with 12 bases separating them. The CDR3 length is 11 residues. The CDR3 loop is CASWGGRGYTF. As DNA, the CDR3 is TGTGCCAGTTGGGGCGGTAGAGGCTACACCTTC.

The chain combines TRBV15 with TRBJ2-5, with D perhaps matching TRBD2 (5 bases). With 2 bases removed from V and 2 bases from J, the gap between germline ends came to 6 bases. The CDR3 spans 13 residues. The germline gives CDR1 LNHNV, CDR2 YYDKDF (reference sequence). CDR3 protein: CATSRKRQETQYF. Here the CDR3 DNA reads TGTGCCACCAGCAGAAAGCGGCAAGAGACCCAGTACTTC.

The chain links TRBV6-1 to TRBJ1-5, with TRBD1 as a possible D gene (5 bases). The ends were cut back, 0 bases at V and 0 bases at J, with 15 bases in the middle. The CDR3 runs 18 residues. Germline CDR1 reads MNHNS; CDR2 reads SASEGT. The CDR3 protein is CASSEAAGVSYSNQPQHF. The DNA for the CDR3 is TGTGCCAGCAGTGAAGCGGCGGGGGTGTCTTATAGCAATCAGCCCCAGCATTTT.

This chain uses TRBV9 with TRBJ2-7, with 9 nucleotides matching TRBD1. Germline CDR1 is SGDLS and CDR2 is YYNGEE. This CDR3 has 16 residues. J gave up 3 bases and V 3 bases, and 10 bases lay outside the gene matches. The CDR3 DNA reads TGTGCCAGCAGCGCAGGACGACAGGGGGTCCTCTACGAGCAGTACTTC. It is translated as CASSAGRQGVLYEQYF.

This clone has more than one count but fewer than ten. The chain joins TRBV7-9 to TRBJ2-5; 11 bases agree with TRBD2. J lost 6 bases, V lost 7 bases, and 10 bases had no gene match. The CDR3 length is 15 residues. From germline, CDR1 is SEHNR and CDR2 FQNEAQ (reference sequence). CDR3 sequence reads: CASTPIAGGPQTQYF. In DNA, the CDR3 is TGTGCCAGCACCCCCATAGCGGGAGGGCCTCAGACCCAGTACTTC.

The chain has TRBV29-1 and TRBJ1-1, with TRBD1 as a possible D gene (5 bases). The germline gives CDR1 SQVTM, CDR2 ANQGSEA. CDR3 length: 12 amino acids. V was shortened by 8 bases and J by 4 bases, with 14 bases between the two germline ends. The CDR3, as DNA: TGCAGCACCCGGACGGGGGGCACTGAAGCTTTCTTT. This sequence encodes CSTRTGGTEAFF.

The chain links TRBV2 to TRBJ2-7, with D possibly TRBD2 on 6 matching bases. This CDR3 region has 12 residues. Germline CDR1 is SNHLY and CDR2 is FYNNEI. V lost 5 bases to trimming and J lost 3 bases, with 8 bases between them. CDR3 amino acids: CASSRTIYEQYF. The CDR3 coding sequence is TGTGCCAGCAGTAGGACTATCTACGAGCAGTACTTC.

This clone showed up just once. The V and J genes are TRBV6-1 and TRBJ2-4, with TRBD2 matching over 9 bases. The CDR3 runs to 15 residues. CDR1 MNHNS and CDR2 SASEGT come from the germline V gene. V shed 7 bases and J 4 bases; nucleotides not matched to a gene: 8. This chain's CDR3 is CASMSSGAGKNIQYF. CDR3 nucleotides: TGTGCCAGCATGTCTAGCGGGGCGGGGAAAAACATTCAGTACTTC.

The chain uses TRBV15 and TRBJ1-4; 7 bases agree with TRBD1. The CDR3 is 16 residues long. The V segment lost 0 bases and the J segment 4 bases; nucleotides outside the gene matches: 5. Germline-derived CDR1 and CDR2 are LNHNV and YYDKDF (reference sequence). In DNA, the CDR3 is TGTGCCACCAGCAGAGACTGGACAGGAGATAATGAAAAACTGTTTTTT. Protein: CATSRDWTGDNEKLFF. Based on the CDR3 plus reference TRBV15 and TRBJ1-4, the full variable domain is DAMVIQNPRYQVTQFGKPVTLSCSQTLNHNVMYWYQQKSSQAPKLLFHYYDKDFNNEADTPDNFQSRRPNTSFCFLDIRSPGLGDTAMYLCATSRDWTGDNEKLFFGSGTQLSVL.

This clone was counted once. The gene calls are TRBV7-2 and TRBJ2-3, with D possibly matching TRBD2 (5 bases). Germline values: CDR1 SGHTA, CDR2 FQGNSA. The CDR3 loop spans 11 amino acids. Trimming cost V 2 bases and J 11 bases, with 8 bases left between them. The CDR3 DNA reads TGTGCCAGCAGCTTAACGGACTTGCAGTATTTT. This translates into CASSLTDLQYF. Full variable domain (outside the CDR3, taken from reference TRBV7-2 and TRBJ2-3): GAGVSQSPSNKVTEKGKDVELRCDPISGHTALYWYRQSLGQGLEFLIYFQGNSAPDKSGLPSDRFSAERTGGSVSTLTIQRTQQEDSAVYLCASSLTDLQYFGPGTRLTVL.

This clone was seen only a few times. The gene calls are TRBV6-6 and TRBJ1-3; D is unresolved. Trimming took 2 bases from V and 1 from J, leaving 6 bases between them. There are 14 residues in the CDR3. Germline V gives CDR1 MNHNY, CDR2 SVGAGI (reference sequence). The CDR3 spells CASSYAGSGNTIYF. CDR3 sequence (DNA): TGTGCCAGCAGTTACGCCGGTTCTGGAAACACCATATATTTT.

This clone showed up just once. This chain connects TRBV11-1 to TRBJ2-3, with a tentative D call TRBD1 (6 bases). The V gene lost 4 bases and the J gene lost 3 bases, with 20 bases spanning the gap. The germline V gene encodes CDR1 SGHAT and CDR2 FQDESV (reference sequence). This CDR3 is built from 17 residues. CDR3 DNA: TGTGCCAGCAGCTACTCCGCAGGGCAGGGGATGACAGATACGCAGTATTTT. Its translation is CASSYSAGQGMTDTQYF.

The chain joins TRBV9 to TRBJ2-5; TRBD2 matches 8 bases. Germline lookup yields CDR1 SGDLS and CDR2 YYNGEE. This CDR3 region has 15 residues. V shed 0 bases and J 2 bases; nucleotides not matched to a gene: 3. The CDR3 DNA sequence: TGTGCCAGCAGCGTAGGGACTAGCCATCAAGAGACCCAGTACTTC. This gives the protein CASSVGTSHQETQYF.

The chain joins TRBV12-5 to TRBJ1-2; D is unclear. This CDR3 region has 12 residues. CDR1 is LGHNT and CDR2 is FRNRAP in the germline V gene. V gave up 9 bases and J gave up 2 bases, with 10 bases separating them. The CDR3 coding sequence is TGTGCTAGCTCGTACTCAAACTATGGCTACACCTTC. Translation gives CASSYSNYGYTF.

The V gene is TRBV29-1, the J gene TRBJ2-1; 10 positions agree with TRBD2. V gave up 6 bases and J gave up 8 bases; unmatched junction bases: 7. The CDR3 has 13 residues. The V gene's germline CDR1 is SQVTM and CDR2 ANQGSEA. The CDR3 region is CSVRLAGVDEQFF. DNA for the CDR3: TGCAGCGTCCGCCTAGCGGGAGTAGATGAGCAGTTCTTC.

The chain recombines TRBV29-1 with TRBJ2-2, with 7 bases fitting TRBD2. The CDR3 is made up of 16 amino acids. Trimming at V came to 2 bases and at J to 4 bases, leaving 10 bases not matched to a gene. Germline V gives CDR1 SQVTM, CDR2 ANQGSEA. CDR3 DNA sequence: TGCAGCGTTGAACCCCATGGCGGGAGACCCACCGGGGAGCTGTTTTTT. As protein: CSVEPHGGRPTGELFF.